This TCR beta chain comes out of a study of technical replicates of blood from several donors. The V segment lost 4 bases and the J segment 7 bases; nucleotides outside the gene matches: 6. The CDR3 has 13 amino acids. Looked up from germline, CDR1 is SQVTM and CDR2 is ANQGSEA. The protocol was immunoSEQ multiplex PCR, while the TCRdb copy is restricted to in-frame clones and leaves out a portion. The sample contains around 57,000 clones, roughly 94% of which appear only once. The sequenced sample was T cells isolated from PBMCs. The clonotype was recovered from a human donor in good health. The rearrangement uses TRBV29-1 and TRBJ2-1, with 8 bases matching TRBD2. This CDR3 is CSVAGGPYNEQFF. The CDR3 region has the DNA TGCAGCGTTGCGGGGGGGCCGTATAATGAGCAGTTCTTC.